This T cell receptor beta chain was sequenced during a study of CD8 T cells in Susac syndrome. General study findings and limits: As acknowledged by the study, its TCR sequencing and HLA analysis included a relatively small number of individuals.

TEMRA cells were FACS-enriched, while CD8+ and CD4+ T cells were negatively isolated. It was with random hexamers that about 0.45 to 1 ug RNA was reverse transcribed. TCRdb fed the immunoSEQ multiplex PCR reads into MiXCR, producing one record per CDR3 protein. The repertoire includes about 100,000 distinct CDR3 sequences, about 95% of them detected once, and less than 0.35% sits in the top ten. With regard to this clonotype: What it binds is unknown.

Material for sequencing was CD8+ T cells from PBMCs. This TCR was sampled from a human donor with Susac syndrome.

This chain's CDR3 is CASSPTRLLYEQYF. The CDR3 DNA sequence: TGTGCCAGCAGCCCGACTAGACTGCTCTACGAGCAGTACTTC. This rearrangement joins TRBV27 to TRBJ2-7, with D tentatively TRBD2 (6 bases). Germline V gene data show CDR1 as MNHEY and CDR2 as SMNVEV (reference sequence). The CDR3 is 14 residues long. V lost 6 bases and J 3 bases, leaving 15 bases between the germline ends.